These T cell receptor beta chains were read from a single sample in a study of T cell changes during pregnancy in multiple sclerosis. The repertoire was sequenced with immunoSEQ multiplex PCR; TCRdb's copy has only in-frame clones and lacks some. The sample consists of around 42,000 clones, about 89% of them appearing once. The sequences come from CD4+ T cells from peripheral blood mononuclear cells, collected before pregnancy. The receptors here all came from a female donor with multiple sclerosis, enrolled in a pregnancy study. The CDR3 runs from the conserved cysteine through the conserved F or W. Each record gives: J gene, V gene, CDR3 protein.

TRBJ2-5 TRBV9 CASSVAPTSGGPHETQYF
TRBJ2-7 TRBV15 CATIKEDRHSYEQYF
TRBJ2-5 TRBV7-2 CASSLVAEETQYF
TRBJ2-5 TRBV5-1 CASSPGGVQETQYF
TRBJ1-4 TRBV7-2 CASSLGGKLFF
TRBJ2-5 TRBV7-3 CASSLGGGLNTQYF
TRBJ1-1 TRBV30 CAWSSQGIAEAFF
TRBJ1-4 TRBV6-1 CASTNSFNEKLFF
TRBJ1-6 TRBV4-3 CASSQARDSNSPLHF
TRBJ1-2 TRBV6-1 CASSAGQGGSYTF
TRBJ1-1 TRBV7-9 CASSRIDRGSEAFF
TRBJ2-3 TRBV4-2 CASSNTGLAGDTDTQYF
TRBJ1-1 TRBV2 CASSGQGALLNTEAFF
TRBJ1-2 TRBV5-6 CASSLTGGIANYGYTF
TRBJ1-4 TRBV18 CASSPDRRDEKLFF
TRBJ2-1 TRBV29-1 CSVRTGISYNEQFF
TRBJ1-5 TRBV7-2 CASSSTGANQPQHF
TRBJ2-6 TRBV10-1 CASSESGTGSGANVLTF
TRBJ1-6 TRBV21-1 CASIFPGTGDNSPLHF
TRBJ1-1 TRBV7-9 CASTGRGMNTEAFF
TRBJ1-4 TRBV5-1 CASGQGSNEKLFF
TRBJ1-1 TRBV4-1 CASSQDLGRPGGFGGTEAFF
TRBJ1-2 TRBV19 CASSRDKTYGYTF
TRBJ2-7 TRBV7-2 CASSLQTSSSYEQYF
TRBJ1-2 TRBV11-2 CASSPRGQRNYGYTF
TRBJ2-2 TRBV7-3 CASSLSSQNTGELFF
TRBJ1-1 TRBV4-3 CASSNRDRMNTEAFF
TRBJ1-5 TRBV6-1 CASRGGAGKFQPQHF
TRBJ2-3 TRBV6-5 CASSYSLGGDTQYF
TRBJ1-1 TRBV5-8 CASSSWGDRDLSGAFF
TRBJ1-1 TRBV6-1 CASSENLGWTEAFF
TRBJ1-1 TRBV6-6 CASSPRDRGTEAFF
TRBJ2-7 TRBV5-5 CASSSGSYEQYF
TRBJ1-1 TRBV7-2 CASSSNRPSRGGGTEAFF
TRBJ1-2 TRBV2 CASSRQGGGYTF
TRBJ1-2 TRBV6-5 CASSQPGQGWGYTF
TRBJ1-2 TRBV11-2 CASGQGLYGYTF
TRBJ2-1 TRBV6-1 CASSEETSGELYNEQFF
TRBJ2-3 TRBV11-3 CASSQRGLGSDTQYF
TRBJ1-1 TRBV7-2 CASSLRGGSQTFF
TRBJ2-3 TRBV5-4 CASSSSGLRGPDTQYF
TRBJ2-1 TRBV9 CASSRGTRVRPPFF
TRBJ2-5 TRBV30 CAWKGRDRRMETQYF
TRBJ2-3 TRBV11-3 CASSLGDRRHTDTQYF
TRBJ1-5 TRBV19 CASSSRDRGAWEPQHF
TRBJ2-3 TRBV11-1 CASSSELDRVSTDTQYF
TRBJ1-6 TRBV10-3 CAISKIPEPGPRGDNSPLHF
TRBJ1-1 TRBV18 CASCPTGNTEAFF
TRBJ1-5 TRBV27 CASSPSTLDSPKQHF
TRBJ2-7 TRBV30 CAWNGGTGEQYF
TRBJ2-3 TRBV6-6 CASSGLDTQYF
TRBJ2-5 TRBV7-2 CASSFDRHVQETQYF
TRBJ2-3 TRBV7-3 CASSPSWGKGTDTQYF
TRBJ1-6 TRBV9 CASSWDTDNSPLHF
TRBJ2-3 TRBV7-2 CASSPGITITDTQYF